These T cell receptor beta chains were read from a single sample in a study of T cells in Graves' hyperthyroidism and ophthalmopathy. TCRdb reprocessed the multiplex PCR reads via MiXCR and lists one record per CDR3 protein. The data contain hundreds of thousands of distinct CDR3 sequences, under 15% of them singletons. Sequenced material: blood. All receptors come from a man younger than 30 with Graves' ophthalmopathy. CDR3s include the opening cysteine and the closing phenylalanine or tryptophan. D genes are given only for firm matches. Expanded clones get a size class; other rows say once, few or many, or leave the size out.

TRBV6-1	NA	TRBJ1-5	13	many	TGTGCCACCGGGTCAGGGAGCAATCAGCCCCAGCATTTT	CATGSGSNQPQHF
TRBV5-1	NA	TRBJ1-1	14	many	TGCGCCAGCAGCTCCAAGGTGGGTGTAGGTGAAGCTTTCTTT	CASSSKVGVGEAFF
TRBV3-1	NA	TRBJ1-6	14	many	TGTGCCAGCAGCACGTCGCAGGGTTTGACACCCCTCCACTTT	CASSTSQGLTPLHF
TRBV2	NA	TRBJ1-2	13	many	TGTGCCAGCAGGGGGGAGGGAATGAATGGCTACACCTTC	CASRGEGMNGYTF
TRBV11-1	NA	TRBJ2-7	15	many	TGTGCCAGCAGCCGTTCGGCGGAGTTCTCCTACGAGCAGTACTTC	CASSRSAEFSYEQYF
TRBV15	NA	TRBJ2-1	12	many	TGTGCCACCAGCAGCCCGAGTAATGAGCAGTTCTTC	CATSSPSNEQFF
TRBV6-1	NA	TRBJ2-7	13	many	TGTGCCAGCAGTAACGACGGGGACTACGAGCAGTACTTC	CASSNDGDYEQYF
TRBV25-1	TRBD1	TRBJ2-3	17	many	TGTGCCAGCAGTGTGGGGATAAGGACAGGGCTCACAGATACGCAGTATTTT	CASSVGIRTGLTDTQYF
TRBV12-3/TRBV12-4	NA	TRBJ1-1	16	many	TGTGCCAGCAGTTTAGCAGTGGCAGTCCCGAACACTGAAGCTTTCTTT	CASSLAVAVPNTEAFF
TRBV7-9	NA	TRBJ1-1	14	many	TGTGCCAGCAGCTTTCCTGGGGGGCTCACTGAAGCTTTCTTT	CASSFPGGLTEAFF
TRBV27	NA	TRBJ1-2	14	many	TGTGCCAGCAGTTACTCCCAATTCCGCTCTGGCTACACCTTC	CASSYSQFRSGYTF
TRBV29-1	NA	TRBJ2-5	12	few	TGCAGCGTTCAGACTGGGGCGGAGACCCAGTACTTC	CSVQTGAETQYF
TRBV7-6	NA	TRBJ2-1	17	few	TGTGCCAGCAGCCATCTTTACAGGGCTAGTTTGTCAGATGAGCAGTTCTTC	CASSHLYRASLSDEQFF
TRBV27	TRBD1	TRBJ1-2	15	few	TGTGCCAGCAGTTACGCTACAGGGGCATACTATGGCTACACCTTC	CASSYATGAYYGYTF
TRBV7-3	TRBD2	TRBJ2-1	15	many	TGTGCCAGCAGCCCAGACACAGCGGGAGTCAATGAGCAGTTCTTC	CASSPDTAGVNEQFF
TRBV19	TRBD1	TRBJ1-2	14	many	TGTGCCAGTAGTATTGAGACAGGGGGCTATGGCTACACCTTC	CASSIETGGYGYTF
TRBV7-9	TRBD2	TRBJ2-1	14	many	TGTGCCAGCAGTAGCGGGGGGATGTGGAATGAGCAGTTCTTC	CASSSGGMWNEQFF
TRBV18	NA	TRBJ2-7	12	many	TGTGCCAGCTCACCACCCGACAGGGAGCAGTACTTC	CASSPPDREQYF
TRBV7-9	NA	TRBJ2-5	15	NA	TGTGCCAGCAGCTCCCCGGACACGCAACAAGAGACCCAGTACTTC	CASSSPDTQQETQYF
TRBV6-1	TRBD1	TRBJ2-3	19	many	TGTGCCAGCAGTTTAACGCCGGCGGCCGGGACAGGGCTGGGAGATACGCAGTATTTT	CASSLTPAAGTGLGDTQYF
TRBV7-3	TRBD1	TRBJ1-2	13	many	TGTGCCAGCAGCTTCGGGACAGCCCATGGCTACACCTTC	CASSFGTAHGYTF
TRBV12-3/TRBV12-4	TRBD1	TRBJ1-2	14	NA	TGTGCCAGCAGTTCCCCGGGACAGACCTATGGCTACACCTTC	CASSSPGQTYGYTF
TRBV20-1	NA	TRBJ2-7	14	many	TGCAGTGCTACCTCAATGGACCTGGGGCACGAGCAGTACTTC	CSATSMDLGHEQYF
TRBV20-1	NA	TRBJ2-3	12	NA	TGCAGTGCTTACCAGTCGGGCGGTGCGCAGTATTTT	CSAYQSGGAQYF
TRBV5-1	TRBD2	TRBJ2-5	16	NA	TGCGCCGGCAGCTTGGGACTAGCGGGGAGCCAAGAGACCCAGTACTTC	CAGSLGLAGSQETQYF
TRBV6-4	NA	TRBJ2-1	15	many	TGTGCCAAAACCCTTGGACAGTCGACCGACAATGAGCAGTTCTTC	CAKTLGQSTDNEQFF
TRBV24-1	TRBD1	TRBJ1-1	13	many	TGTGCCACGGACAGGGGAGACGACACTGAAGCTTTCTTT	CATDRGDDTEAFF
TRBV5-1	NA	TRBJ2-7	13	NA	TGCGCCAGCAGCCCCCGGACAGTTTACGAGCAGTACTTC	CASSPRTVYEQYF
TRBV7-2	NA	TRBJ2-7	13	many	TGTGCCAGCAGCTCCGGGATAACCTACGAGCAGTACTTC	CASSSGITYEQYF
TRBV24-1	NA	TRBJ2-5	14	NA	TGTGCCACCAGTGATTTGCGGGGACACGAGACCCAGTACTTC	CATSDLRGHETQYF
TRBV27	NA	TRBJ2-5	13	NA	TGTGCCAGCAGTCAGCAGTATCAAGAGACCCAGTACTTC	CASSQQYQETQYF
TRBV11-2	TRBD1	TRBJ1-1	15	many	TGTGCCAGCAGGTTGAGAGGGGGCGAGAGCACTGAAGCTTTCTTT	CASRLRGGESTEAFF
TRBV20-1	NA	TRBJ1-3	13	many	TGCAGTGCTCTTCCCCTCTCTGGAAACACCATATATTTT	CSALPLSGNTIYF
TRBV12-3/TRBV12-4	NA	TRBJ1-6	15	many	TGTGCCAGCAGTTTAAGGACAACTTATAATTCACCCCTCCACTTT	CASSLRTTYNSPLHF
TRBV6-5	NA	TRBJ2-3	13	few	TGTGCCAGCAGTTACTCGATACTAGATACGCAGTATTTT	CASSYSILDTQYF
TRBV7-9	NA	TRBJ2-7	13	few	TGTGCCAGCAGCTTAATTTCCGTGGGCGAGCAGTACTTC	CASSLISVGEQYF
TRBV20-1	NA	TRBJ2-3	13	many	TGCAGTGCTAGATCGGACCCTACAGATACGCAGTATTTT	CSARSDPTDTQYF
TRBV5-1	NA	TRBJ2-7	13	many	TGCGCCAGCAGCTCCCGGGGCTTCTACGAGCAGTACTTC	CASSSRGFYEQYF
TRBV5-1	TRBD1	TRBJ2-1	15	many	TGCGCCAGCAGCGAGACAGGGGATCAGGACAATGAGCAGTTCTTC	CASSETGDQDNEQFF
TRBV7-8	TRBD1	TRBJ1-2	17	many	TGTGCCAGCAACCCAGGGGTCTCAGGGGGCGCATGGGATGGCTACACCTTC	CASNPGVSGGAWDGYTF
TRBV3-1	TRBD2	TRBJ2-1	16	many	TGTGCCAGCAGCCAAGAAAGACTAGCGGACCACAATGAGCAGTTCTTC	CASSQERLADHNEQFF
TRBV7-8	NA	TRBJ1-2	17	many	TGTGCCAGCAGCTTAGAAGAGTACGGCAGGGGATTATGGGGCTACACCTTC	CASSLEEYGRGLWGYTF
TRBV3-1	NA	TRBJ2-3	15	NA	TGTGCCAGCAGCCAAGTAACTTCTAGCACAGATACGCAGTATTTT	CASSQVTSSTDTQYF